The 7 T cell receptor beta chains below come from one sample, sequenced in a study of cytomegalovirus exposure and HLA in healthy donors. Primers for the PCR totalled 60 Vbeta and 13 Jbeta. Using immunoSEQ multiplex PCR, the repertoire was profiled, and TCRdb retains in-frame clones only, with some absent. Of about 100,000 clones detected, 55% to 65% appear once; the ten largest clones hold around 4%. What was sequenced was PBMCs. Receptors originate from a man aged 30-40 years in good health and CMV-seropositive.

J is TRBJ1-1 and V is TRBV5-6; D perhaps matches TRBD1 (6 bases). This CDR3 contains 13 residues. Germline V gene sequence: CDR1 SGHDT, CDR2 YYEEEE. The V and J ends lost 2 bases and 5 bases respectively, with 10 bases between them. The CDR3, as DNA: TGTGCCAGCAGCTTTGTCAGGGGAACTGAAGCTTTCTTT. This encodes CASSFVRGTEAFF.

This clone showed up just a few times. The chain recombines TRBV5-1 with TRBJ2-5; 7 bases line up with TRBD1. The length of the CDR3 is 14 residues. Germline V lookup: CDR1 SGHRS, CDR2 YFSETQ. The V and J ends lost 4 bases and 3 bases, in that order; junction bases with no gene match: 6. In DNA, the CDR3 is TGCGCCAGCAGCAACACAGGGGTTGAAGAGACCCAGTACTTC. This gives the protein CASSNTGVEETQYF.

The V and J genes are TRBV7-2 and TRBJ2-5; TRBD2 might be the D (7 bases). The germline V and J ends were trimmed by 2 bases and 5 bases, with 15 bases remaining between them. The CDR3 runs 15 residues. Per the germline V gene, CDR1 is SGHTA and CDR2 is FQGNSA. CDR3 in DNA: TGTGCCAGCAGCTTAACCCGGGGGGCCAGGGAGACCCAGTACTTC. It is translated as CASSLTRGARETQYF.

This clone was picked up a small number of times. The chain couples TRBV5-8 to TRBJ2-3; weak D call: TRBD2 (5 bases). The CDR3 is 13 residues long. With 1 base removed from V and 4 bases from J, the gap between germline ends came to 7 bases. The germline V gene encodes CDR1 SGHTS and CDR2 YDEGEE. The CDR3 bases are TGTGCCAGCAGCTTGATGAGGGCAGATACGCAGTATTTT. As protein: CASSLMRADTQYF.

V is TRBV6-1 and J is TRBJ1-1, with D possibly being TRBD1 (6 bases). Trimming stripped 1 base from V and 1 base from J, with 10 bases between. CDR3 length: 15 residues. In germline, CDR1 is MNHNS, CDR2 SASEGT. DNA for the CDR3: TGTGCCAGCAGTGAAGGACGGGGGGCGAACACTGAAGCTTTCTTT. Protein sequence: CASSEGRGANTEAFF.

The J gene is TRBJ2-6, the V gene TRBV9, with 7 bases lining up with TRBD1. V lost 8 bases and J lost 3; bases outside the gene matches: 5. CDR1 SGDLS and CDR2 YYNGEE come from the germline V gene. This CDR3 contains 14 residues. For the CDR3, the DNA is TGTGCCAGTGATACAGGGGTTGGGGCCAACGTCCTGACTTTC. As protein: CASDTGVGANVLTF.

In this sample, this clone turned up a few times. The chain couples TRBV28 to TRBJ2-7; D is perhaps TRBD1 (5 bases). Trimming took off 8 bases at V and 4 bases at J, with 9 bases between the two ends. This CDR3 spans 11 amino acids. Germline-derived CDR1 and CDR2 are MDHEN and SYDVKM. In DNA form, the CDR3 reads TGTGCCAGCGCCAGGGTATACGAGCAGTACTTC. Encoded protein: CASARVYEQYF.